What follows are 26 T cell receptor beta chains derived from one specimen sequenced in a study of beta chain features in type 1 diabetes. Study-wide points: Shorter TCRB CDR3s, moderately but significantly so, marked every one of the four CD4+ subsets in Type 1 diabetes patients.

Which antigens these TCRs recognize remains unknown. Expressed TCRB transcripts got sequenced, as all isolated RNA was reverse transcribed. The assay was immunoSEQ multiplex PCR, and TCRdb's table has in-frame clones only and misses some. The sample records more than 150,000 clones, 8.5% to 10% being singletons. Sequenced material: central memory CD4+ T cells from blood. The receptors here all came from a woman aged 25 to 39 with type 1 diabetes.

This chain uses TRBV10-3 with TRBJ2-5; 11 nucleotides line up with TRBD1. The CDR3 covers 13 residues. Germline assignment: CDR1 ENHRY and CDR2 SYGVKD. Trimming at V came to 8 bases and at J to 4 bases, leaving 3 bases not matched to a gene. In nucleotides, the CDR3 is TGTGCCATCCGGACAGGGGGCAGAGAGACCCAGTACTTC. Its protein product is CAIRTGGRETQYF.

This clone was detected ten times or more. The genes are TRBV4-1 and TRBJ2-1; 14 bases match TRBD2. With V trimmed by 6 bases and J by 7 bases, 5 bases remained unmatched. The CDR3 loop spans 15 amino acids. CDR1 and CDR2 from the germline V gene are MGHRA and YSYEKL. The CDR3 DNA sequence: TGCGCCAGCAGGGGGGGACTAGCGGGAGATAATGAGCAGTTCTTC. This sequence encodes CASRGGLAGDNEQFF.

V usage is TRBV11-2 and J usage is TRBJ2-1, with TRBD2 matching 11 bases. The CDR3 extends over 16 amino acids. Germline V gene data show CDR1 as SGHAT and CDR2 as FQNNGV. With V trimmed by 3 bases and J by 7 bases, 8 bases remained unmatched. The CDR3 DNA reads as TGTGCCAGCAGCTTTCAACTAGCGGGAGTTGGAAATGAGCAGTTCTTC. Its translation: CASSFQLAGVGNEQFF.

This rearrangement joins TRBV7-6 to TRBJ1-3; D unclear. The CDR3 is 16 residues long. Per the germline V gene, CDR1 is SGHVS and CDR2 is FNYEAQ. V shed 1 base and J shed 0 bases, with 10 bases lying between them. The CDR3 loop reads CASSLVYRPSGNTIYF. CDR3 in DNA: TGTGCCAGCAGCTTAGTTTACAGACCCTCTGGAAACACCATATATTTT.

The gene calls are TRBV4-2 and TRBJ2-2, with 15 bases that match TRBD2. Germline CDR1 is LGHNA and CDR2 is YNFKEQ. This CDR3 contains 17 residues. V lost 3 bases, J lost 6 bases, and 5 bases stayed unmatched. The CDR3 reads CASSQSGLAGGPGELFF. The DNA of the CDR3 is TGTGCCAGCAGCCAGAGCGGACTAGCGGGAGGGCCCGGGGAGCTGTTTTTT.

The table lists this clone with a few counts. The gene calls are TRBV4-2 and TRBJ1-2, with D possibly TRBD1 on 6 matching bases. V dropped 0 bases and J dropped 4 bases, with 24 bases sitting between them. The CDR3 is made up of 19 amino acids. Germline V lookup: CDR1 LGHNA, CDR2 YNFKEQ. This CDR3 is CASSQDYGRGVATSYGYTF. The CDR3 coding sequence is TGTGCCAGCAGCCAAGATTATGGCAGGGGTGTCGCGACCTCCTATGGCTACACCTTC.

This clone was seen a few times. J is TRBJ1-2 and V is TRBV30; D is uncertain. The length of the CDR3 is 11 residues. V lost 0 bases and J 7 bases, leaving 6 bases between the germline ends. Per the germline V gene, CDR1 is GTSNPN and CDR2 is SVGIG (reference sequence). CDR3 amino acids: CAWSVHPGYTF. The CDR3 bases are TGTGCCTGGAGTGTTCATCCTGGCTACACCTTC.

There are a few counts of this clone. The chain is built from TRBV7-3 and TRBJ2-7; 9 positions match TRBD1. V dropped 6 bases and J dropped 3; count of bases not matched to a gene: 6. Germline V gene data show CDR1 as SGHTA and CDR2 as FQGTGA. This CDR3 comprises 14 residues. CDR3 residues: CASSPGTGSYEQYF. CDR3 nucleotide sequence: TGTGCCAGCAGTCCCGGGACAGGGAGCTACGAGCAGTACTTC. Variable domain in full (rest from reference TRBV7-3 and TRBJ2-7): GAGVSQTPSNKVTEKGKYVELRCDPISGHTALYWYRQSLGQGPEFLIYFQGTGAADDSGLPNDRFFAVRPEGSVSTLKIQRTERGDSAVYLCASSPGTGSYEQYFGPGTRLTVT.

The J gene is TRBJ2-1, the V gene TRBV5-1; D unclear. The CDR3 runs 14 residues. Trimming cost V 4 bases and J 6 bases, with 14 bases left between them. The germline V gene has CDR1 SGHRS and CDR2 YFSETQ. In nucleotides, the CDR3 is TGCGCCAGCAGCCCGCACTCCAGGTTCAATGAGCAGTTCTTC. Residues: CASSPHSRFNEQFF.

This clone was detected a few times. The chain uses TRBV7-8 and TRBJ2-5, with 12 bases aligning to TRBD2. From germline, CDR1 is SGHVS and CDR2 FQNEAQ. The J segment lost 4 bases and the V segment lost 5 bases, leaving 8 bases of the junction unmatched. The CDR3 extends over 16 amino acids. The CDR3 spells CASSIRLAGVGETQYF. The CDR3, as DNA: TGTGCCAGCAGCATCCGACTAGCGGGAGTAGGAGAGACCCAGTACTTC.

This clone was seen a handful of times. The gene calls are TRBV25-1 and TRBJ1-1; the D is unclear. V was cut by 3 bases and J by 8 bases, with 16 bases left in between. CDR3 size: 14 residues. In germline, CDR1 is MGHDK, CDR2 SYGVNS. CDR3 sequence reads: CASSDSQTGEEAFF. CDR3 in DNA: TGTGCCAGCAGTGATTCCCAGACGGGAGAGGAAGCTTTCTTT. Full variable domain (outside the CDR3, taken from reference TRBV25-1 and TRBJ1-1): EADIYQTPRYLVIGTGKKITLECSQTMGHDKMYWYQQDPGMELHLIHYSYGVNSTEKGDLSSESTVSRIRTEHFPLTLESARPSHTSQYLCASSDSQTGEEAFFGQGTRLTVV.

The V call is TRBV5-4, the J call TRBJ2-7, with 7 bases aligning to TRBD1. The J segment lost 2 bases and the V segment lost 2 bases, leaving 4 bases of the junction unmatched. The germline CDR1 and CDR2 sequences are SGHNT and YYREEE (reference sequence). This CDR3 has 14 residues. The CDR3 sequence is CASSLGTETYEQYF. The CDR3 DNA reads TGTGCCAGCAGCTTAGGGACAGAAACCTACGAGCAGTACTTC.

This clone has more than one count but fewer than ten. The chain joins TRBV28 to TRBJ1-2; D unclear. The germline V and J ends were trimmed by 6 bases and 6 bases, with 14 bases remaining between them. Germline V CDR1 and CDR2: MDHEN, SYDVKM. CDR3 length: 13 amino acids. Here the CDR3 DNA reads TGTGCCAGCAGAGAAGCGACGGAACATGGCTACACCTTC. It specifies CASREATEHGYTF.

DNA for the CDR3: TGCGCCAGCAGCGGGGGACAGGGGGCAGGCGGCTACACCTTC. It codes for CASSGGQGAGGYTF. The chain joins TRBV5-1 to TRBJ1-2, with 12 bases aligning to TRBD1. V was clipped by 4 bases and J by 8 bases; unmatched bases: 6. The CDR3 totals 14 residues. Germline V gene lookup returns CDR1 SGHRS and CDR2 YFSETQ.

The CDR3 DNA sequence: TGTGCCAGCAGCCATCGATCAGGGAACGAAAAACTGTTTTTT. This translates into CASSHRSGNEKLFF. The chain recombines TRBV4-2 with TRBJ1-4, with D possibly being TRBD1 (5 bases). Per germline, CDR1 LGHNA and CDR2 YNFKEQ. The ends were cut back, 3 bases at V and 8 bases at J, with 13 bases in the middle. The CDR3 spans 14 residues.

Only a few counts were recorded for this clone. V is TRBV4-2 and J is TRBJ2-1; no firm D call. V dropped 1 base and J dropped 3 bases, with 16 bases sitting between them. Germline values: CDR1 LGHNA, CDR2 YNFKEQ. There are 17 residues in the CDR3. The CDR3 spells CASSQVWRPVNYNEQFF. For the CDR3, the DNA is TGTGCCAGCAGCCAAGTGTGGAGACCAGTGAACTACAATGAGCAGTTCTTC.

This clone has more than one count but fewer than ten. The chain recombines TRBV6-6 with TRBJ2-7; D not resolved. CDR1 MNHNY and CDR2 SVGAGI come from the germline V gene (reference sequence). The ends were cut back, 6 bases at V and 3 bases at J, with 9 bases in the middle. The CDR3 has 12 amino acids. The CDR3 nucleotides read TGTGCCAGCAGACGCCTAGTCTACGAGCAGTACTTC. Translating it yields CASRRLVYEQYF.

In its sample, this clone was seen a few times. The V and J genes are TRBV9 and TRBJ2-2, with D unresolved. The CDR3 totals 12 residues. Trimming stripped 6 bases from V and 1 base from J, with 4 bases between. The germline V gene has CDR1 SGDLS and CDR2 YYNGEE. CDR3 protein: CASTQNTGELFF. For the CDR3, the DNA is TGTGCCAGCACACAGAACACCGGGGAGCTGTTTTTT.

This clone turned up a few times. The rearrangement links TRBV18 to TRBJ2-1, with D possibly matching TRBD2 (7 bases). V was trimmed by 3 bases and J by 9 bases, leaving 9 bases between them. Germline CDR1 and CDR2: KGHSH and LQKENI. The CDR3 is made up of 12 amino acids. As DNA, the CDR3 is TGTGCCAGCTCACCCGGGGGGCCTGAGCAGTTCTTC. This encodes CASSPGGPEQFF. The entire variable domain, with the rest obtained from reference TRBV18 and TRBJ2-1, is as follows: NAGVMQNPRHLVRRRGQEARLRCSPMKGHSHVYWYRQLPEEGLKFMVYLQKENIIDESGMPKERFSAEFPKEGPSILRIQQVVRGDSAAYFCASSPGGPEQFFGPGTRLTVL.

In its sample, this clone was seen a few times. The chain has TRBV30 and TRBJ1-4; a possible D gene is TRBD1 (6 bases). CDR3 length: 13 residues. Germline V gene lookup returns CDR1 GTSNPN and CDR2 SVGIG (reference sequence). V was shortened by 4 bases and J by 9 bases, with 15 bases between the two germline ends. As DNA, the CDR3 is TGTGCCTGGAAAAAGACAGGAACGAAAAAACTGTTTTTT. Translating gives CAWKKTGTKKLFF.

To note about this clone: Additional DNA sequences in this sample encode the identical CDR3. The chain carries TRBV30 and TRBJ1-4, with 7 bases aligning to TRBD1. The length of the CDR3 is 12 residues. Germline lookup yields CDR1 GTSNPN and CDR2 SVGIG (reference sequence). With V trimmed by 3 bases and J by 7 bases, 2 bases remained unmatched. The CDR3 DNA follows: TGTGCCTGGAGCCAGGGGGGTGAAAAACTGTTTTTT. Its translation is CAWSQGGEKLFF.

The V gene is TRBV11-2, the J gene TRBJ1-1; tentatively, D is TRBD1 (6 bases). The V gene lost 5 bases and the J gene lost 0 bases, with 19 bases spanning the gap. Germline V gives CDR1 SGHAT, CDR2 FQNNGV. This CDR3 is 17 amino acids long. This chain's CDR3 is CASSPAWDKGMNTEAFF. Here the CDR3 DNA reads TGTGCCAGCAGCCCAGCCTGGGACAAAGGCATGAACACTGAAGCTTTCTTT.

In this sample, this clone turned up a few times. The V gene is TRBV14, the J gene TRBJ2-1; 9 bases fit TRBD2. The CDR3 is 14 amino acids. V lost 7 bases, J lost 5 bases, and 6 bases stayed unmatched. CDR1 is SGHDN and CDR2 is FVKESK in the germline V gene. The chain's CDR3 is CASKPSGTHNEQFF. For the CDR3, the DNA is TGTGCCAGCAAGCCTAGCGGGACCCACAATGAGCAGTTCTTC. The full variable domain, its missing parts supplied by reference TRBV14 and TRBJ2-1, is EAGVTQFPSHSVIEKGQTVTLRCDPISGHDNLYWYRRVMGKEIKFLLHFVKESKQDESGMPNNRFLAERTGGTYSTLKVQPAELEDSGVYFCASKPSGTHNEQFFGPGTRLTVL.

This clone has just a few counts. The chain uses TRBV29-1 and TRBJ1-4; the match to TRBD1 covers 9 bases. V lost 7 bases, J lost 7 bases, and 10 bases stayed unmatched. The CDR3 extends over 14 amino acids. The germline V gene has CDR1 SQVTM and CDR2 ANQGSEA. The CDR3 sequence: CSARKQGALEKLFF. CDR3 sequence (DNA): TGCAGCGCCCGAAAACAGGGGGCGCTTGAAAAACTGTTTTTT.

V usage is TRBV6-6 and J usage is TRBJ2-1, with 10 bases that match TRBD2. V shed 3 bases, J shed 9 bases, and the junction held 8 bases outside the gene matches. The length of the CDR3 is 15 residues. In germline, CDR1 is MNHNY, CDR2 SVGAGI (reference sequence). CDR3 DNA: TGTGCCAGCAGTTATCCTACTAGCGGGAAGGTTGAGCAGTTCTTC. It translates to CASSYPTSGKVEQFF.

The rearrangement joins TRBV4-1 to TRBJ2-7, with D possibly TRBD1 on 5 matching bases. Germline V lookup: CDR1 MGHRA, CDR2 YSYEKL. The CDR3 extends over 15 amino acids. V was clipped by 1 base and J by 3 bases, with 13 bases between them. The CDR3 is CASSQGQEQVYEQYF. The CDR3 DNA sequence: TGCGCCAGCAGCCAAGGCCAGGAACAGGTCTACGAGCAGTACTTC.